The subject of this entry is one TCR beta chain. The method was immunoSEQ multiplex PCR; TCRdb's version includes in-frame clones alone and lacks a portion of them. This table has more than 150,000 clones, 84% appearing once. The sample comes from a study of blood T cell repertoires in COVID-19. The V end lost 6 bases, the J end lost 0 bases, and 3 bases lay between the germline ends. Germline V gene lookup returns CDR1 MDHEN and CDR2 SYDVKM. The CDR3 runs to 12 residues. The chain couples TRBV28 to TRBJ1-5; D not certain. The specimen sequenced was peripheral blood. The source is a woman in her forties or fifties with acute or convalescent COVID-19. The CDR3 protein is CASSISNQPQHF. The CDR3 coding sequence is TGTGCCAGCAGCATTAGCAATCAGCCCCAGCATTTT.